The T cell receptor beta chain under discussion was sequenced for a study of blood T cell repertoires in COVID-19. Across the whole study: Sample material is recorded as cDNA or gDNA derived from T cells, B-cell-depleted T cells, or PBMCs.

In the authors' workflow: By means of reference gene primer amplification, nucleated cell counts were estimated. TCRdb's copy holds only in-frame clones and misses some; the assay was immunoSEQ multiplex PCR. The V and J calls and the clone size are those of that table, but D and trimming were determined from the DNA. The table includes about 250,000 clones, about four fifths detected once. CDR3 length: 17 amino acids. V gave up 3 bases and J gave up 6 bases; unmatched junction bases: 16. The germline V gene encodes CDR1 LNHDA and CDR2 SQIVND (reference sequence). The chain employs TRBV19 and TRBJ2-7; 8 nucleotides align to TRBD1. Input material: peripheral blood. This TCR was sampled from a man in his fifties with acute or convalescent COVID-19. In nucleotides, the CDR3 is TGTGCCAGTAGTATTTACTGGGACAGGCTCAAGGTGACCGAGCAGTACTTC. This encodes CASSIYWDRLKVTEQYF. The variable domain in full, with the rest retrieved from reference TRBV19 and TRBJ2-7, is DGGITQSPKYLFRKEGQNVTLSCEQNLNHDAMYWYRQDPGQGLRLIYYSQIVNDFQKGDIAEGYSVSREKKESFPLTVTSAQKNPTAFYLCASSIYWDRLKVTEQYFGPGTRLTVT.